These 14 T cell receptor beta chains originate from one sample sequenced in a study of metastatic and nonmetastatic thyroid tumors. No treatment had been given to any patient before thyroid surgery. TCRdb re-called the PCR reads via MiXCR. The table has some 34,000 clones, less than 25% seen once. Source material: blood. The receptors derive from a female donor with papillary thyroid cancer or a benign thyroid nodule (not recorded which). Some clones in this sample may be carry-over from other donors' samples.

The rearrangement uses TRBV12-3 or TRBV12-4 and TRBJ2-3; weak D call: TRBD2 (6 bases). Deletions cut 7 bases from V and 7 bases from J, with 21 bases between. This CDR3 is built from 15 residues. The CDR3 DNA sequence: TGTGCCAGCATCCCCCTCGGGGGAGCAGGATATACGCAGTATTTT. Translated: CASIPLGGAGYTQYF.

Only a few counts were recorded for this clone. A clone one base away is much larger, so this may be a read error. The gene calls are TRBV4-1 and TRBJ2-3; D is unresolved. Between the trimmed V and J ends, which lost 2 bases and 4 bases, there was a span of 10 bases. This CDR3 is built from 14 residues. Germline CDR1 is MGHRA and CDR2 is YSYEKL. The CDR3 spells CASSQYQTSDTQYF. The DNA for the CDR3 is TGCGCCAGCAGCCAATACCAAACTTCAGATACGCAGTATTTT.

As regards this clone: An end of the junction differs from the germline gene, which may be a read error. This chain joins TRBV20-1 and TRBJ2-7, with TRBD1 as a possible D gene (6 bases). Germline V gene sequence: CDR1 DFQATT, CDR2 SNEGSKA (reference sequence). The CDR3 totals 14 residues. The CDR3 DNA reads as TGCAGTGCTAGGCCAGGGGACCACCGAGACGAGCAGTACTTT. It translates to CSARPGDHRDEQYF.

This clone occurred many times. The chain carries TRBV19 and TRBJ1-6; 7 positions match TRBD1. Germline CDR1 LNHDA, CDR2 SQIVND (reference sequence). V lost 5 bases to trimming and J lost 7 bases; unmatched junction nucleotides: 11. This CDR3 has 16 amino acids. In DNA, the CDR3 is TGTGCCAGTAGTGCAACAGGGGCGGTTGGAAATTCACCCCTCCACTTT. It yields the protein CASSATGAVGNSPLHF.

This clone came up many times. The chain couples TRBV5-1 to TRBJ2-1, with a weak D call TRBD1 (5 bases). The CDR3 spans 16 residues. Trimming stripped 0 bases from V and 8 bases from J, with 18 bases between. CDR1 is SGHRS and CDR2 is YFSETQ in the germline V gene. CDR3 nucleotide sequence: TGCGCCAGCAGCTTGGACGGCCAACAGGCAATACATGAGCAGTTCTTC. It specifies CASSLDGQQAIHEQFF.

The V gene is TRBV6-1, the J gene TRBJ2-1; tentatively, D is TRBD2 (6 bases). CDR3 length: 15 residues. The ends were cut back, 4 bases at V and 3 bases at J, with 13 bases in the middle. Germline-derived CDR1 and CDR2 are MNHNS and SASEGT. CDR3 in DNA: TGTGCCAGCAGTGTCCGACTAGAATGCTACAATGAGCAGTTCTTC. This codes for CASSVRLECYNEQFF.

This clone was recorded many times. The genes are TRBV7-3 and TRBJ2-1, with 13 bases fitting TRBD2. Per the germline V gene, CDR1 is SGHTA and CDR2 is FQGTGA. Trimming took 3 bases from V and 8 from J; bases not matched to a gene: 10. The CDR3 runs 17 residues. The CDR3 reads CASSLLGLAGVNDEQFF. CDR3 coding DNA: TGTGCCAGCAGCTTGCTCGGACTAGCGGGAGTGAACGATGAGCAGTTCTTC.

This clone was found many times. CDR3 protein: CASSATLSGANVLTF. The CDR3 nucleotides are TGTGCCAGCAGTGCGACACTATCTGGGGCCAACGTCCTGACTTTC. The rearrangement links TRBV6-4 to TRBJ2-6, with D hard to call. The V end lost 4 bases, the J end lost 1 base, and 8 bases lay between the germline ends. The CDR3 spans 15 residues. Per the germline V gene, CDR1 is MRHNA and CDR2 is SNTAGT.

The chain combines TRBV3-1 with TRBJ2-7; 12 bases are a match to TRBD2. Trimming cost V 5 bases and J 1 base; bases outside gene matches: 0. CDR1 is LGHDT and CDR2 is YNNKEL in the germline V gene (reference sequence). The CDR3 contains 14 residues. The CDR3 DNA reads TGTGCCAGCAGCGGGACTAGCGGGTCCTACGAGCAGTACTTC. Protein sequence: CASSGTSGSYEQYF.

This clone is categorized as medium-sized. The chain is built from TRBV6-1 and TRBJ1-5; no clear D gene. CDR3 size: 13 residues. Germline CDR1 is MNHNS and CDR2 is SASEGT. The ends were cut back, 3 bases at V and 6 bases at J, with 9 bases in the middle. The CDR3 nucleotides read TGTGCCAGCAGTGAGGGCTTAGGTCAGCCCCAGCATTTT. Its translation: CASSEGLGQPQHF.

The table lists this clone with many counts. The chain couples TRBV7-9 to TRBJ2-7, with D possibly matching TRBD1 (5 bases). Germline V lookup: CDR1 SEHNR, CDR2 FQNEAQ (reference sequence). Trimming stripped 3 bases from V and 7 bases from J, with 13 bases between. This CDR3 is 13 amino acids long. CDR3 protein: CASSLGLGQEQYF. The CDR3 bases are TGTGCCAGCAGCTTGGGGTTGGGGCAAGAGCAGTACTTC.

Concerning this clone itself: Being one base from a much bigger clone, this may be a read error. The chain uses TRBV29-1 and TRBJ2-5; D is perhaps TRBD1 or TRBD2 (5 bases each). V dropped 2 bases and J dropped 1 base, with 17 bases sitting between them. The CDR3 runs 16 residues. Germline V gene sequence: CDR1 SQVTM, CDR2 ANQGSEA. The CDR3 spells CSVEYRGAGPQETQYF. In DNA, the CDR3 is TGCAGCGTTGAATATCGGGGAGCAGGGCCCCAAGAGACCCAGTACTTC.

With respect to this clone: The junction departs from germline at one end; a sequencing error may be responsible. The chain combines TRBV19 with TRBJ2-2; a weak D match, TRBD1 (6 bases). This CDR3 is built from 19 residues. Germline CDR1 reads LNHDA; CDR2 reads SQIVND (reference sequence). The chain's CDR3 is CASSFPEGTPHGNTGDLFF. DNA for the CDR3: TGCGCCAGTAGCTTCCCAGAGGGGACACCTCATGGGAACACCGGGGATCTGTTTTTT.

The table lists this clone with a few counts. The CDR3 protein is CASRPVGLSGAPCFF. The CDR3 nucleotides read TGTGCCAGCAGACCGGTCGGGCTATCGGGAGCCCCCTGTTTCTTC. The chain couples TRBV6-1 to TRBJ2-1, with D maybe TRBD2 (6 bases). V lost 6 bases and J lost 16, with 28 bases in between. The CDR3 extends over 15 amino acids. In germline, CDR1 is MNHNS, CDR2 SASEGT.